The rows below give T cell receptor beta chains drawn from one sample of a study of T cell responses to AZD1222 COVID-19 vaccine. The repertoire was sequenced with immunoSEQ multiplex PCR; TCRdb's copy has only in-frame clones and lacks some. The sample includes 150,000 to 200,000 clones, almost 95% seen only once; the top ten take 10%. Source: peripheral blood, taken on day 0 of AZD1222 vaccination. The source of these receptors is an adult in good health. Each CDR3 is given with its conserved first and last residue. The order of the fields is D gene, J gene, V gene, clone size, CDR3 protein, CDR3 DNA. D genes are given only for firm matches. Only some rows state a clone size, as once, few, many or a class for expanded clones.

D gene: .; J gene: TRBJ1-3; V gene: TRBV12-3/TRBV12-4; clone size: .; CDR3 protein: CASSTDGGNTIYF; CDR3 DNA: TGTGCCAGCAGCACGGACGGCGGAAACACCATATATTTT
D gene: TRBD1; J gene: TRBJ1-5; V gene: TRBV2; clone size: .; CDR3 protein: CASRSGTGGNQPQHF; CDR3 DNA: TGTGCCAGCAGATCCGGGACAGGGGGCAATCAGCCCCAGCATTTT
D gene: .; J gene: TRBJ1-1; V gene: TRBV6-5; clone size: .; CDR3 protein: CASSSQIDTEAFF; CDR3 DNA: TGTGCCAGCAGTTCACAGATAGACACTGAAGCTTTCTTT
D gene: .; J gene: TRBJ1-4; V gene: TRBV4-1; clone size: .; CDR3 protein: CASSRQTELNEKLFF; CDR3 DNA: TGCGCCAGCAGCCGACAGACGGAACTTAATGAAAAACTGTTTTTT
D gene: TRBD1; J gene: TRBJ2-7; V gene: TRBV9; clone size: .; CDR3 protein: CASSDSSTGASYEQYF; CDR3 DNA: TGTGCCAGCAGTGATTCTTCGACAGGGGCTTCCTACGAGCAGTACTTC
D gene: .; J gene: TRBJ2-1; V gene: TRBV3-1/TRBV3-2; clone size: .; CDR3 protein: CASRALSNNEQFF; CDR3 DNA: TGTGCCAGCAGAGCCCTGTCCAACAATGAGCAGTTCTTC
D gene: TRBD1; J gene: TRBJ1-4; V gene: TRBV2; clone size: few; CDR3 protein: CASSVGTVNEKLFF; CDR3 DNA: TGTGCCAGCAGTGTCGGGACAGTTAATGAAAAACTGTTTTTT
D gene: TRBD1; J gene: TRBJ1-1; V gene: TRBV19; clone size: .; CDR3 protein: CASDTGGPNTEAFF; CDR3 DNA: TGTGCCAGTGATACAGGGGGTCCGAACACTGAAGCTTTCTTT
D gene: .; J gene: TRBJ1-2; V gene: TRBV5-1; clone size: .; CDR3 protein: CASSLRRGGDGYTF; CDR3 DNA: TGCGCCAGCAGCTTAAGAAGGGGAGGGGATGGCTACACCTTC
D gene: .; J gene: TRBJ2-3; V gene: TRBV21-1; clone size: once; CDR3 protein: CASASCQGFF; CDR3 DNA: TGTGCCAGCGCGTCATGCCAGGGGTTTTTT
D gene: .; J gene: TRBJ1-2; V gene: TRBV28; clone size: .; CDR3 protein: CASSLNLFPATVNYGYTF; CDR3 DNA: TGTGCCAGCAGTTTGAATCTTTTTCCCGCGACTGTTAACTATGGCTACACCTTC
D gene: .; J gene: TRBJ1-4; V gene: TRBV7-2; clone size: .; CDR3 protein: CASSLAQRLNEKLFF; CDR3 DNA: TGTGCCAGCAGCTTAGCACAGCGGTTGAATGAAAAACTGTTTTTT
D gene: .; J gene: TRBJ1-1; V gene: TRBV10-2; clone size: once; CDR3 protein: CASTSWGPENTEAFF; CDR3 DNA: TGCGCCAGCACCTCCTGGGGACCCGAGAACACTGAAGCTTTCTTT
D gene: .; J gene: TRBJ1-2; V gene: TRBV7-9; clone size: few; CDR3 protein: CASSVGQFNYGYTF; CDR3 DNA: TGTGCCAGCAGCGTCGGACAGTTTAACTATGGCTACACCTTC
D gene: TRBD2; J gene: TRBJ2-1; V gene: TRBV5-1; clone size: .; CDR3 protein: CASSLGAGRYNEQFF; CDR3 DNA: TGCGCCAGCAGCTTGGGAGCGGGGCGCTACAATGAGCAGTTCTTC
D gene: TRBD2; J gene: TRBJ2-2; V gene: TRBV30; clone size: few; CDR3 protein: CAWGLAGEDTGELFF; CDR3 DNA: TGTGCCTGGGGACTAGCGGGGGAGGACACCGGGGAGCTGTTTTTT
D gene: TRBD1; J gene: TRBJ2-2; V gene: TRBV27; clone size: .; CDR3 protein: CATRGPRSNTGELFF; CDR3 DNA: TGTGCCACCAGGGGGCCCCGATCGAACACCGGGGAGCTGTTTTTT
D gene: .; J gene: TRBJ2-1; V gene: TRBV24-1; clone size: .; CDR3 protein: CATSPRFDNEQFF; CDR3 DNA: TGTGCCACCAGTCCTAGATTCGACAATGAGCAGTTCTTC
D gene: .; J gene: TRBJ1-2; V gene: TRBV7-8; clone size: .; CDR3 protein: CASSLVGTGGYTF; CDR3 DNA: TGTGCCAGCAGCTTAGTAGGGACGGGTGGCTACACCTTC
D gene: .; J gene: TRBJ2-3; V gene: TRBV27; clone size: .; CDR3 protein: CASSLARRTDTQYF; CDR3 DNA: TGTGCCAGCAGTTTAGCTCGCCGCACAGATACGCAGTATTTT
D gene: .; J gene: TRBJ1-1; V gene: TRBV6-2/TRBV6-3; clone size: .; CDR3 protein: CASSYLGPEAFF; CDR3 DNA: TGTGCCAGCAGTTATTTAGGACCTGAAGCTTTCTTT
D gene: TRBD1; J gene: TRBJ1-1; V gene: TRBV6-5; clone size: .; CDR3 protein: CASSQTGWNTEAFF; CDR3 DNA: TGTGCCAGCAGTCAGACAGGGTGGAACACTGAAGCTTTCTTT
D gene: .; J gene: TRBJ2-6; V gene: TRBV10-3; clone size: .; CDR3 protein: CAISEGQPSGANVLTF; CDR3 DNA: TGTGCCATCAGTGAGGGCCAGCCCTCTGGGGCCAACGTCCTGACTTTC
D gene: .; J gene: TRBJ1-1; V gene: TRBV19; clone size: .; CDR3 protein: CASSSGAPSSAEAFF; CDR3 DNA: TGTGCCAGTAGTTCTGGGGCCCCTAGTTCCGCTGAAGCTTTCTTT
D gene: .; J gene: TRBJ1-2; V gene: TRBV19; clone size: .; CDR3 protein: CASSSFPGPKSYGYTF; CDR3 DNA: TGTGCCAGTAGTTCGTTTCCGGGCCCTAAATCATATGGCTACACCTTC
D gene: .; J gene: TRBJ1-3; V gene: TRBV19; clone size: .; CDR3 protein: CASTEVGGQGNTIYF; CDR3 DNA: TGTGCCAGTACCGAAGTAGGGGGACAAGGAAACACCATATATTTT
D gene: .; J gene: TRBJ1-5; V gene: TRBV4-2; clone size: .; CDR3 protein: CASSQVVGGAQPQHF; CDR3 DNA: TGTGCCAGCAGCCAAGTAGTGGGGGGGGCTCAGCCCCAGCATTTT
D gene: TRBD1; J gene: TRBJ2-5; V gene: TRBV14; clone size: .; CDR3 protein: CASSTPDRDGFPHQETQYF; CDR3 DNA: TGTGCCAGCAGCACCCCGGACAGGGATGGGTTCCCCCACCAAGAGACCCAGTACTTC
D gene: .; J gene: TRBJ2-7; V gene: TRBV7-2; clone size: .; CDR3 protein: CASSSSSSYEQYF; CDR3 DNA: TGTGCCAGCAGCTCCAGTAGTTCCTACGAGCAGTACTTC
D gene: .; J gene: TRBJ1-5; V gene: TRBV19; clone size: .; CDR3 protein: CASSGQGVGYSNQPQHF; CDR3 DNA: TGTGCCAGTTCCGGTCAGGGAGTGGGTTATAGCAATCAGCCCCAGCATTTT
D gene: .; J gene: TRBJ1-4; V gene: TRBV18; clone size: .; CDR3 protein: CASSPSLNEKLFF; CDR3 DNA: TGTGCCAGCTCCCCATCCCTTAATGAAAAACTGTTTTTT
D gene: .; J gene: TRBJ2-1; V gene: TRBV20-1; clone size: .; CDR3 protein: CSASGGPKGYNEQFF; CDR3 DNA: TGCAGTGCTAGTGGCGGCCCTAAAGGGTACAATGAGCAGTTCTTC
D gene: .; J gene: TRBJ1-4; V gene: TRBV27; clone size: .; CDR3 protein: CASSLGAWGEKLFF; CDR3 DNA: TGTGCCAGCAGTTTAGGAGCCTGGGGTGAAAAACTGTTTTTT
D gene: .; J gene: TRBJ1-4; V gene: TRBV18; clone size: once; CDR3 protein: CASSPGVTNEKLFF; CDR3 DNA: TGTGCCAGCTCACCAGGAGTCACTAATGAAAAACTGTTTTTT
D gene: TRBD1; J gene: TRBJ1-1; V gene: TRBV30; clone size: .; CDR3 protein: CAWSGTGESEAFF; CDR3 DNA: TGTGCCTGGAGCGGAACAGGGGAATCTGAAGCTTTCTTT
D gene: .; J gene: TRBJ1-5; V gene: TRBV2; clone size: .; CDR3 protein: CASTRGNSNQPQHF; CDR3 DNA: TGTGCCAGCACCCGGGGAAATAGCAATCAGCCCCAGCATTTT
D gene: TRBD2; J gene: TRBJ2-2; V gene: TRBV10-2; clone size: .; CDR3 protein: CASSEGAGGINTGELFF; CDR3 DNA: TGCGCCAGCAGTGAAGGAGCGGGAGGGATAAACACCGGGGAGCTGTTTTTT
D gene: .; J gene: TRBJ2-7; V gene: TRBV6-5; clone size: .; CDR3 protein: CASKLAEPYEQYF; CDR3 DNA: TGTGCCAGCAAATTAGCGGAGCCCTACGAGCAGTACTTC
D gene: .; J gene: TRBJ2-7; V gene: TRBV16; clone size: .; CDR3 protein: CASSQMGPITEQYF; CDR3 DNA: TGTGCCAGCAGCCAAATGGGCCCCATTACCGAGCAGTACTTC
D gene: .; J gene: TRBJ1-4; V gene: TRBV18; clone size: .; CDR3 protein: CASSLGDPATNEKLFF; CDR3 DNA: TGTGCCAGCTCACTAGGGGACCCTGCAACTAATGAAAAACTGTTTTTT
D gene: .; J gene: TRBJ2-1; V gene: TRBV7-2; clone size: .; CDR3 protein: CASSPGIHRDEQFF; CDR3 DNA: TGTGCCAGCAGCCCCGGAATCCACAGGGATGAGCAGTTCTTC
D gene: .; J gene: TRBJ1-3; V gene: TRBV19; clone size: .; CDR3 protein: CASSSLQGSGAGNTIYF; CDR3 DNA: TGTGCCAGTAGTTCCCTTCAGGGTTCTGGGGCTGGAAACACCATATATTTT
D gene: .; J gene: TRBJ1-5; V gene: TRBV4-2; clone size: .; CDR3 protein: CASSLEYSNQPQHF; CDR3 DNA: TGTGCCAGCAGCCTGGAGTATAGCAATCAGCCCCAGCATTTT
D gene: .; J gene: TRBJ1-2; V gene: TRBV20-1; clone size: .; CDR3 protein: CSASGHKLANYGYTF; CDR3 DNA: TGCAGTGCTAGTGGACACAAGCTAGCTAACTATGGCTACACCTTC
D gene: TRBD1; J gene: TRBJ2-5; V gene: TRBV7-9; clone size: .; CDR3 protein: CASSLTGGLETQYF; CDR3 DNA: TGTGCCAGCAGCTTAACAGGGGGCCTAGAGACCCAGTACTTC
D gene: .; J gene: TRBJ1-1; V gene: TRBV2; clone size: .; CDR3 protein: CASTPEQGYTEAFF; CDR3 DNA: TGTGCCAGCACCCCTGAACAAGGGTACACTGAAGCTTTCTTT
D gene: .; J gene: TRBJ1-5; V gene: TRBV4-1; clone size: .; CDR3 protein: CASSLRVAGNQPQHF; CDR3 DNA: TGCGCCAGCAGCCTGCGAGTTGCGGGCAATCAGCCCCAGCATTTT
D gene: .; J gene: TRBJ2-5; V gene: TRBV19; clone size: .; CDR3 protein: CASSIAIARRQETQYF; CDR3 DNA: TGTGCCAGTAGTATAGCTATCGCCAGAAGACAAGAGACCCAGTACTTC
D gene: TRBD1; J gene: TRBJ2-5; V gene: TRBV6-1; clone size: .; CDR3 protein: CASSEGDRGETQYF; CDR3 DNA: TGTGCCAGCAGTGAGGGAGACAGGGGGGAGACCCAGTACTTC
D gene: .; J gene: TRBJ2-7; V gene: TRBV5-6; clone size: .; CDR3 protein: CASSLARYEQYF; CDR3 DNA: TGTGCCAGCAGCTTGGCGCGCTACGAGCAGTACTTC
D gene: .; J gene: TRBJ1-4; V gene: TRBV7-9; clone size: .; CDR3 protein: CASSLDGQRNEKLFF; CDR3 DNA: TGTGCCAGCAGCTTAGACGGCCAGCGAAATGAAAAACTGTTTTTT
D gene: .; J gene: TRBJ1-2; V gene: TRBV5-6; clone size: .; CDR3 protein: CASSPGSPGYTF; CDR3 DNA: TGTGCCAGCAGCCCGGGGTCCCCTGGCTACACCTTC